These 30 T cell receptor beta chains were sequenced from one sample in a study of identical twins. In TCRdb, the 5' RACE reads were re-called with MiXCR into one record per CDR3 protein. The sample consists of some 900,000 distinct CDR3 sequences, about 12% of them appearing once. These data also formed part of another study, on yellow fever vaccine responses in identical twins.

The sequenced material came from PBMCs. Every receptor here comes from a woman under 30 in good health.

A few counts support this clonotype. J is TRBJ1-5 and V is TRBV20-1; perhaps TRBD1 as D (5 bases). The CDR3 extends over 14 amino acids. Deletions cut 2 bases from V and 6 bases from J, with 14 bases between. Germline V gene data show CDR1 as DFQATT and CDR2 as SNEGSKA (reference sequence). DNA for the CDR3: TGCAGTGCTAGACCAACGGGGGTCGGTCAGCCCCAGCATTTT. Encoded protein: CSARPTGVGQPQHF.

J is TRBJ1-5 and V is TRBV28, with 9 bases identical to TRBD1. Unmatched junction bases numbered 9, after V lost 6 bases and J lost 3 bases. Germline V gene lookup returns CDR1 MDHEN and CDR2 SYDVKM. CDR3 length equals 16 residues. The CDR3 region is CASSPLGQGFNQPQHF. The CDR3, as DNA: TGTGCCAGCAGCCCCCTGGGACAGGGATTCAATCAGCCCCAGCATTTT.

The chain combines TRBV12-3 or TRBV12-4 with TRBJ2-1; 10 nucleotides line up with TRBD1. Germline trimming cut 6 bases from V and 10 bases from J; bases unmatched to any gene: 3. The CDR3 sequence is 12 residues long. This CDR3 is CASRPGQGEQFF. The CDR3 DNA reads as TGTGCCAGCAGGCCGGGACAGGGGGAGCAGTTCTTC.

V gene TRBV12-3 or TRBV12-4 combines with J gene TRBJ1-1; D may be TRBD1 (5 bases). The V end lost 4 bases, the J end lost 4 bases, and 19 bases lay between the germline ends. The CDR3 contains 16 residues. DNA for the CDR3: TGTGCCAGCAGTTCTTACCCGCAGGGTTATAGCACTGAAGCTTTCTTT. Residues: CASSSYPQGYSTEAFF.

J is TRBJ2-2 and V is TRBV6-1; D gene ambiguous. The germline V gene encodes CDR1 MNHNS and CDR2 SASEGT. V was trimmed by 5 bases and J by 0 bases, leaving 10 bases between them. This CDR3 is 15 amino acids long. The CDR3 protein is CASSLEQTNTGELFF. The CDR3 coding sequence is TGTGCCAGCAGTCTAGAACAGACGAACACCGGGGAGCTGTTTTTT.

This clonotype was recorded a few times. V and J are TRBV5-6 and TRBJ1-5; D perhaps matches TRBD1 (5 bases). The CDR3 is 15 residues long. V lost 0 bases and J lost 6, with 13 bases in between. Germline CDR1 is SGHDT and CDR2 is YYEEEE. Written as DNA, the CDR3 is TGTGCCAGCAGCTTGGCCCCCGGGGCTGCTCAGCCCCAGCATTTT. This sequence encodes CASSLAPGAAQPQHF.

This clonotype has only a few counts. V is TRBV20-1 and J is TRBJ2-1; tentative D call: TRBD2 (6 bases). CDR1 and CDR2 (germline): DFQATT, SNEGSKA (reference sequence). This CDR3 spans 14 amino acids. Trimming shortened V by 1 base and J by 5 bases, and 12 bases separated the two germline ends. CDR3 loop: CSARGASENNEQFF. The CDR3, as DNA: TGCAGTGCTAGAGGGGCTAGCGAAAACAATGAGCAGTTCTTC.

This clonotype turned up a few times. The V call is TRBV5-1, the J call TRBJ2-3; D may match TRBD1 or TRBD2 (5 bases each). CDR1 SGHRS and CDR2 YFSETQ come from the germline V gene. The germline V and J ends were trimmed by 5 bases and 0 bases, with 16 bases remaining between them. This CDR3 has 16 residues. CDR3 nucleotide sequence: TGCGCCAGCAGACCCCCAGGGAGCCCTAGCACAGATACGCAGTATTTT. Protein sequence: CASRPPGSPSTDTQYF.

This clonotype was observed at least ten times. V gene TRBV20-1 combines with J gene TRBJ2-5; D uncertain. From germline, CDR1 is DFQATT and CDR2 SNEGSKA (reference sequence). V lost 4 bases and J 1 base, leaving 19 bases between the germline ends. The CDR3 loop spans 16 amino acids. CDR3 sequence (DNA): TGCAGTGCTAATCTTGTCCGGGTCCTATCCCAAGAGACCCAGTACTTC. Its translation: CSANLVRVLSQETQYF.

This clonotype was counted a few times. The V call is TRBV7-2, the J call TRBJ2-1, with TRBD2 identical over 7 bases. J gave up 0 bases and V 5 bases, and 10 bases lay outside the gene matches. The CDR3 sequence is 17 residues long. CDR1 is SGHTA, CDR2 FQGNSA, per germline. The DNA of the CDR3 is TGTGCCAGCAGCCACCTTGAGGGCGGGAGCTCCTACAATGAGCAGTTCTTC. It specifies CASSHLEGGSSYNEQFF.

This clonotype was seen repeatedly, ten times or more. The chain combines TRBV7-3 with TRBJ2-1; D is ambiguous. V was trimmed by 4 bases and J by 9 bases, leaving 19 bases between them. In germline, CDR1 is SGHTA, CDR2 FQGTGA. The CDR3 is 15 residues long. The CDR3, as DNA: TGTGCCAGCAGCTATTCAGGAGAACCCTCCGGTGAGCAGTTCTTC. This translates into CASSYSGEPSGEQFF.

The V gene is TRBV27, the J gene TRBJ2-2, with D tentatively TRBD2 (6 bases). There are 15 residues in the CDR3. The V and J ends lost 8 bases and 2 bases respectively, with 15 bases between them. Germline V gene lookup returns CDR1 MNHEY and CDR2 SMNVEV (reference sequence). DNA of the CDR3: TGTGCCAGCGGGCGACCCGGGGGAAACACCGGGGAGCTGTTTTTT. Its protein product is CASGRPGGNTGELFF.

The chain couples TRBV20-1 to TRBJ2-6; possibly TRBD2 for D (5 bases). The germline gives CDR1 DFQATT, CDR2 SNEGSKA (reference sequence). The CDR3 loop spans 15 amino acids. Trimming pared 4 bases from V and 0 bases from J, leaving 10 bases between. This CDR3 reads CSANGITSGANVLTF. The CDR3 nucleotides are TGCAGTGCTAACGGGATTACCTCTGGGGCCAACGTCCTGACTTTC.

The V call is TRBV5-1, the J call TRBJ2-1, with D uncertain. Trimming cost V 3 bases and J 4 bases, with 8 bases left between them. The CDR3 has 13 residues. The V gene's germline CDR1 is SGHRS and CDR2 YFSETQ. The CDR3 DNA reads TGCGCCAGCAGCTCCGACCAATACAATGAGCAGTTCTTC. Amino acid sequence: CASSSDQYNEQFF.

This clonotype was observed a handful of times. Here the CDR3 reads CSVGRAPNTEAFF. CDR3 DNA: TGCAGCGTTGGACGGGCCCCGAACACTGAAGCTTTCTTT. The chain joins TRBV29-1 to TRBJ1-1; D unclear. Germline values: CDR1 SQVTM, CDR2 ANQGSEA. Trimming shortened V by 4 bases and J by 1 base, and 10 bases separated the two germline ends. CDR3 size: 13 residues.

In its sample, this clonotype was seen a few times. V is TRBV10-3 and J is TRBJ2-5; TRBD1 matches at 8 bases. V shed 6 bases, J shed 2 bases, and the junction held 8 bases outside the gene matches. The CDR3 spans 15 residues. Germline V gives CDR1 ENHRY, CDR2 SYGVKD. The CDR3 here is CAIRPGQGTQETQYF. CDR3 sequence (DNA): TGTGCCATCAGGCCCGGACAGGGTACACAAGAGACCCAGTACTTC.

This clonotype occurred a few times. This chain joins TRBV9 and TRBJ2-2, with TRBD2 identical over 13 bases. CDR1 is SGDLS and CDR2 is YYNGEE in the germline V gene. This CDR3 contains 17 residues. Losses at the gene ends were 1 base for V and 5 bases for J; bases not matched to a gene: 5. For the CDR3, the DNA is TGTGCCAGCAGCGTAAGGACTAGCGGGAGTTGGACCGGGGAGCTGTTTTTT. Protein sequence: CASSVRTSGSWTGELFF. Based on the CDR3 plus reference TRBV9 and TRBJ2-2, the full variable domain is DSGVTQTPKHLITATGQRVTLRCSPRSGDLSVYWYQQSLDQGLQFLIQYYNGEERAKGNILERFSAQQFPDLHSELNLSSLELGDSALYFCASSVRTSGSWTGELFFGEGSRLTVL.

The chain has TRBV7-3 and TRBJ2-2; D unclear. V was trimmed by 2 bases and J by 5 bases, leaving 12 bases between them. This CDR3 has 15 amino acids. Germline CDR1 SGHTA, CDR2 FQGTGA. DNA for the CDR3: TGTGCCAGCAGCTTAGTTGCCAGTCTAACCGGGGAGCTGTTTTTT. As protein: CASSLVASLTGELFF.

This clonotype was observed a handful of times. CDR3 in amino acids: CASPDGTEKETQYF. Written as DNA, the CDR3 is TGTGCCAGCCCGGATGGGACAGAAAAAGAGACCCAGTACTTC. The chain uses TRBV6-1 and TRBJ2-5; 7 bases match TRBD1. This CDR3 has 14 amino acids. V was clipped by 8 bases and J by 3 bases; unmatched bases: 9. CDR1 and CDR2 from the germline V gene are MNHNS and SASEGT.

The rearrangement joins TRBV7-9 to TRBJ2-1, with 8 bases fitting TRBD2. Germline lookup yields CDR1 SEHNR and CDR2 FQNEAQ (reference sequence). Losses at the gene ends were 5 bases for V and 0 bases for J; bases not matched to a gene: 9. The CDR3 is 17 residues long. CDR3 bases: TGTGCCAGCAGCCCGAGTCAAGCGGGAGTCTCCTACAATGAGCAGTTCTTC. Translated: CASSPSQAGVSYNEQFF.

The V gene is TRBV10-3, the J gene TRBJ2-7; 9 positions match TRBD1. The V and J ends lost 4 bases and 7 bases, in that order; junction bases with no gene match: 8. Looked up from germline, CDR1 is ENHRY and CDR2 is SYGVKD. This CDR3 contains 14 residues. CDR3 amino acids: CAISARTGDGEQYF. In DNA, the CDR3 is TGTGCCATCAGTGCTAGGACAGGGGATGGGGAGCAGTACTTC.

This clonotype has just a few counts. The chain is built from TRBV5-1 and TRBJ2-7; D unclear. Germline CDR1 is SGHRS and CDR2 is YFSETQ. The CDR3 loop spans 12 amino acids. V lost 1 base and J 2 bases, leaving 4 bases between the germline ends. The CDR3 region has the DNA TGCGCCAGCAGCTTGACCCCCTACGAGCAGTACGTC. Translating gives CASSLTPYEQYV.

This clonotype occurred a few times. The V call is TRBV20-1, the J call TRBJ2-7; TRBD2 is a possible D gene (6 bases). Looked up from germline, CDR1 is DFQATT and CDR2 is SNEGSKA (reference sequence). CDR3 length: 14 residues. Trimming pared 0 bases from V and 8 bases from J, leaving 17 bases between. The CDR3 reads CSARDPDYLLKQYV. For the CDR3, the DNA is TGCAGTGCTAGAGACCCGGACTACCTACTCAAGCAGTACGTC.

V usage is TRBV28 and J usage is TRBJ2-7, with no clear D. The V end was cut by 4 bases, the J end by 9 bases, with 10 bases between. The CDR3 is made up of 11 amino acids. CDR1 MDHEN and CDR2 SYDVKM come from the germline V gene. DNA of the CDR3: TGTGCCAGCAGTTCCTCACGACCGCAGTACTTC. Translation gives CASSSSRPQYF.

The sample holds many counts of this clonotype. The DNA of the CDR3 is TGCGCCAGCAGCTTGGGACTAGCGGAATTGGGTGAGCAGTTCTTC. Its protein is CASSLGLAELGEQFF. The V call is TRBV5-1, the J call TRBJ2-1, with TRBD2 identical over 9 bases. Germline V gene lookup returns CDR1 SGHRS and CDR2 YFSETQ. The CDR3 runs 15 residues. V trimming: 0 bases; J trimming: 9 bases; junction bases outside the gene matches: 7.

CDR3 in amino acids: CSVEGGTPSYNEQFF. The CDR3 coding sequence is TGCAGCGTTGAGGGCGGGACACCGTCCTACAATGAGCAGTTCTTC. The rearrangement joins TRBV29-1 to TRBJ2-1, with D perhaps given as TRBD1 or TRBD2 (6 bases each). The CDR3 has 15 residues. Trimming shortened V by 3 bases and J by 1 base, and 13 bases separated the two germline ends. Germline V lookup: CDR1 SQVTM, CDR2 ANQGSEA.

The CDR3 is CSARDRTYEQYV. DNA of the CDR3: TGCAGTGCTAGAGACCGGACCTACGAGCAGTACGTC. The V and J genes are TRBV20-1 and TRBJ2-7, with D hard to call. The V end was cut by 0 bases, the J end by 2 bases, with 5 bases between. The CDR3 extends over 12 amino acids. In germline, CDR1 is DFQATT, CDR2 SNEGSKA (reference sequence).

This chain joins TRBV27 and TRBJ2-1; D not resolved. Germline CDR1 MNHEY, CDR2 SMNVEV (reference sequence). The length of the CDR3 is 13 residues. V shed 6 bases and J shed 8 bases, with 14 bases lying between them. The CDR3, as DNA: TGTGCCAGCAGGCGTGTCCCTGGAGATGAGCAGTTCTTC. Protein sequence: CASRRVPGDEQFF.

The chain joins TRBV6-1 to TRBJ2-2; 8 nucleotides agree with TRBD2. The CDR3 spans 17 residues. Germline V gene lookup returns CDR1 MNHNS and CDR2 SASEGT. Germline trimming cut 6 bases from V and 3 bases from J; bases unmatched to any gene: 12. The CDR3 region is CASSRRTTSGYTGELFF. The CDR3 nucleotides are TGTGCCAGCAGCCGGAGAACCACTAGCGGTTACACCGGGGAGCTGTTTTTT.

This clonotype was picked up a small number of times. The chain joins TRBV27 to TRBJ2-3; D unresolved. V was pared by 5 bases and J by 0 bases, with 18 bases between. Germline lookup yields CDR1 MNHEY and CDR2 SMNVEV (reference sequence). The CDR3 consists of 17 residues. The CDR3 DNA follows: TGTGCCAGCAGTCGCCGATCTCTTGGGCAGAGCACAGATACGCAGTATTTT. Translating it yields CASSRRSLGQSTDTQYF.